The TCR beta chain described here comes from a study of control samples from healthy donors and cancer patients. Looked up from germline, CDR1 is GTSNPN and CDR2 is SVGIG (reference sequence). The CDR3 runs 11 residues. Trimming cost V 1 base and J 10 bases, with 7 bases left between them. Sequenced by immunoSEQ multiplex PCR; TCRdb stores in-frame clones only, minus some. There are some 150,000 clones in the sample; around 86% occur only once, and more than 4% lies in the top ten. J is TRBJ1-4 and V is TRBV30; D gene unclear. The sequence was obtained from a man between 25 and 39 years old in good health. Specimen: blood. DNA of the CDR3: TGTGCCTGGAGTGCCGGCGGAAAACTGTTTTTT. As protein: CAWSAGGKLFF.